Sequencing of this T cell receptor (beta chain) was carried out in a study of cytotoxic CD8 clonotypes in ibrutinib-treated CLL. TCRdb's table, derived via immunoSEQ multiplex PCR, lists solely in-frame clones and lacks some. The sample holds some 130,000 clones, 70% to 90% seen once. The V end lost 0 bases, the J end lost 3 bases, and 10 bases lay between the germline ends. The CDR3 totals 15 residues. The germline gives CDR1 LGHNA, CDR2 YSLEER. General study points: Exceeding age-matched healthy donors, baseline clonality also tracked the counts of circulating CD8+ T cells.

Regarding this clone: The antigen remains undetermined.

This clonotype originated in a human donor with chronic lymphocytic leukemia. V is TRBV4-3 and J is TRBJ2-3, with no clear D. Here the sequenced sample was PBMCs, taken after 24 months of ibrutinib treatment. CDR3 in DNA: TGCGCCAGCAGCCAAGACCGAGGAACTACAGATACGCAGTATTTT. Encoded protein: CASSQDRGTTDTQYF.